The entry that follows covers one TCR beta chain sequence. What it binds is unknown. Naive CD8 cells comprised CD45RO-negative, CCR7-positively selected cells, excluding terminally differentiated effector memory CD45RA+ cells. The source of the sample is a study of shared clonotypes between healthy human individuals. For the study at large: Every donor yielded three CD4 naive, three CD4 memory, two CD8 naive and one CD8 memory plate. The study, taken as a whole, reports: In a few donors, approximately 5% of naive CD4 clonotypes appeared in common.

At a deep level, the assay was run. Genomic DNA from each subset was divided evenly over several immunoSEQ plates. The method was immunoSEQ multiplex PCR; TCRdb's version includes in-frame clones alone and lacks a portion of them. The top ten clones hold 0.11% of a sample with about 590,000 clones, roughly 95% of them seen once. With 8 bases removed from V and 0 bases from J, the gap between germline ends came to 8 bases. The CDR3 runs 12 residues. The germline V gene encodes CDR1 SEHNR and CDR2 FQNEAQ (reference sequence). Material for sequencing was naive CD8+ T cells sorted from blood. The sequence was collected from a woman in her 30s in good health. The chain has TRBV7-9 and TRBJ2-7; D is unresolved. The CDR3 region has the DNA TGTGCCAGCCAAGGAAGCTCCTACGAGCAGTACTTC. Translated, it gives CASQGSSYEQYF.